The T cell receptor (beta chain) described here comes from a study of blood T cell repertoires in COVID-19 (dated by TCRdb to the early 2020s). Study-wide context: The collaborator samples originated in the United States, Italy and Spain and spanned the acute and convalescent phases of COVID-19. The prospective study material was composed of cDNA or gDNA derived from T cells, B-cell-depleted T cells, or PBMCs. The dataset comprised deeply sampled blood TCRbeta repertoires from subjects exposed to, actively infected with, or recovered from COVID-19. The repertoires were made available in a free public database intended to serve as a resource for research on the immune response to SARS-CoV-2. The samples were drawn from the first 160 participants of the ongoing ImmuneRACE study and from 1,254 subjects provided by 6 global collaborators. Sample metadata almost always included a de-identified subject ID, COVID-19 status, age in years and sex. Where HLA class I and class II types were available, the types were taken from metadata supplied by the sample provider, not from assay-based typing. The investigation overall reported the following: Clinical and demographic metadata were provided uncurated, with the amount varying by source and participant.

Each collaborating institution followed its own protocols to collect whole blood in K2EDTA tubes. For TCRbeta analysis, collaborators shipped samples in one of three forms: frozen whole blood, isolated PBMCs, or DNA extracted from either of those sample types. CDR1 and CDR2, looked up from the germline V gene (reference sequence), are GTSNPN and SVGIG. The CDR3 sequence holds 13 residues, the cysteine and phenylalanine included. Solely the CDR3 DNA is kept, with 39 bases framed from the first base. V drops 5 bases and J drops 6 bases, leaving 17 bases in between. TCRbeta CDR3 regions were amplified from genomic DNA using the immunoSEQ Assay, a bias-controlled multiplex PCR. As for how the authors treated the data: Nucleated cell counts per sample were estimated from amplification of reference gene primers within the assay. To quantify the absolute abundance of each unique TCRbeta CDR3 rearrangement, sequence reads were collapsed and filtered. For each sample, productive Simpson clonality was calculated by taking the square root of Simpson's diversity index across productive rearrangements. In its TCRdb copy, this immuneACCESS table keeps in-frame sequences only and misses some clones. Where compared with another copy, unresolved V genes explain less than half of these, and the others have no known cause. The DNA gave D and trimming, while V, J and clone size come from that table. Recorded for this sample are about 100,000 clones; about 88% of them occurred a single time. The ten largest clones take up roughly 7.3% of the sample.

Note on this clone: Its antigen target is currently unknown. The record has no base qualities; no much larger clone is one base away.

The rearranged segments are TRBV30 and TRBJ2-7; TRBD2 is perhaps the D gene, given 6 matching bases. Sequencing was carried out using peripheral blood. This sequence originates from a man under 40 in a cohort sampled during active COVID-19. The DNA sequence is given as TGTGCCTGGGGAGGGCCGCAGGGAGGCGAGCAGTACTTC. It specifies CAWGGPQGGEQYF.